Each of the 25 T cell receptor beta chains below was sequenced from the same sample in a study of identifying expanded T cells in peripheral blood. Measured with immunoSEQ multiplex PCR; TCRdb has only the in-frame clones, and not every one. The data show fewer than 130,000 clones, approximately 90% seen once. Material: blood. All receptors derive from a person between 18 and 75 years old in good health.

This clone was counted a single time. The chain combines TRBV28 with TRBJ2-2; the D is unclear. Trimming took 7 bases from V and 4 from J, leaving 25 bases between them. CDR3 size: 18 residues. CDR1 MDHEN and CDR2 SYDVKM come from the germline V gene. CDR3 protein: CASNSLIPAGRPTGELFF. Written as DNA, the CDR3 is TGTGCCAGCAATTCTCTTATCCCCGCCGGGCGACCCACCGGGGAGCTGTTTTTT.

The chain links TRBV27 to TRBJ2-1, with TRBD1 identical over 8 bases. The CDR3 consists of 16 residues. Germline lookup yields CDR1 MNHEY and CDR2 SMNVEV (reference sequence). Trimming at V came to 0 bases and at J to 8 bases, leaving 9 bases not matched to a gene. CDR3 in amino acids: CASSLSPGGVVDEQFF. The CDR3 coding sequence is TGTGCCAGCAGTTTATCTCCAGGGGGCGTAGTTGATGAGCAGTTCTTC.

The CDR3 DNA reads as TGCAGCGTAGATTCCGGGGGTTCGAACACCGGGGAGCTGTTTTTT. Encoded protein: CSVDSGGSNTGELFF. The J gene is TRBJ2-2, the V gene TRBV29-1; maybe TRBD2 (6 bases). Germline V CDR1 and CDR2: SQVTM, ANQGSEA. The CDR3 has 15 amino acids. V lost 6 bases and J lost 0, with 14 bases in between.

The rearrangement joins TRBV27 to TRBJ1-5, with a weak D call TRBD1 (5 bases). Trimming stripped 3 bases from V and 7 bases from J, with 10 bases between. CDR1 is MNHEY and CDR2 is SMNVEV in the germline V gene (reference sequence). The CDR3 extends over 13 amino acids. The CDR3 DNA sequence: TGTGCCAGCAGTTTCCGGACATTCCAGCCCCAGCATTTT. Residues: CASSFRTFQPQHF.

The sample holds one count of this clone. The rearrangement links TRBV7-6 to TRBJ1-5, with D hard to call. Germline CDR1 reads SGHVS; CDR2 reads FNYEAQ. This CDR3 spans 13 amino acids. Trimming left V 3 bases short and J 4 bases short, with 7 bases between. The CDR3 nucleotides are TGTGCCAGCAGCTTCCGGATTAATCAGCCCCAGCATTTT. Encoded protein: CASSFRINQPQHF.

This chain uses TRBV28 with TRBJ1-1; D is possibly TRBD1 (6 bases). The CDR3 sequence is 13 residues long. The germline V gene encodes CDR1 MDHEN and CDR2 SYDVKM. Trimming stripped 10 bases from V and 4 bases from J, with 16 bases between. CDR3 amino acids: CATYRQVSTEAFF. In DNA, the CDR3 is TGTGCCACCTACAGACAGGTTAGCACTGAAGCTTTCTTT. Looking up the rest from reference TRBV28 and TRBJ1-1 gives the full variable domain: DVKVTQSSRYLVKRTGEKVFLECVQDMDHENMFWYRQDPGLGLRLIYFSYDVKMKEKGDIPEGYSVSREKKERFSLILESASTNQTSMYLCATYRQVSTEAFFGQGTRLTVV.

The chain links TRBV5-1 to TRBJ2-7; tentatively, D is TRBD2 (5 bases). V lost 5 bases, J lost 3 bases, and 12 bases lay in between. The CDR3 is 13 amino acids. Germline lookup yields CDR1 SGHRS and CDR2 YFSETQ. The DNA of the CDR3 is TGCGCCAGCAGGAGGGATTCAGTCTACGAGCAGTACTTC. Protein product: CASRRDSVYEQYF. The full variable domain, rest sourced from reference TRBV5-1 and TRBJ2-7, is KAGVTQTPRYLIKTRGQQVTLSCSPISGHRSVSWYQQTPGQGLQFLFEYFSETQRNKGNFPGRFSGRQFSNSRSEMNVSTLELGDSALYLCASRRDSVYEQYFGPGTRLTVT.

The rearrangement joins TRBV19 to TRBJ2-7; 7 positions agree with TRBD1. The CDR3 extends over 12 amino acids. V lost 6 bases to trimming and J lost 5 bases; unmatched junction nucleotides: 4. Germline CDR1 and CDR2: LNHDA and SQIVND (reference sequence). For the CDR3, the DNA is TGTGCCAGTAGCCCGACAGGGAACGAGCAGTACTTC. It codes for CASSPTGNEQYF.

V and J are TRBV7-2 and TRBJ2-5; no reliable D call. This CDR3 spans 13 amino acids. Deletions cut 6 bases from V and 3 bases from J, with 11 bases between. CDR1 is SGHTA, CDR2 FQGNSA, per germline. CDR3 coding DNA: TGTGCCAGCAGAAGTGGGCCGGAAGAGACCCAGTACTTC. As protein: CASRSGPEETQYF.

The chain couples TRBV7-2 to TRBJ2-5, with 9 bases that match TRBD2. V gave up 5 bases and J gave up 4 bases; unmatched junction bases: 8. Germline CDR1 and CDR2: SGHTA and FQGNSA. The CDR3 is made up of 15 amino acids. The CDR3 here is CASSARLADLETQYF. The CDR3 bases are TGTGCCAGCAGCGCACGACTAGCGGATCTAGAGACCCAGTACTTC.

V and J are TRBV19 and TRBJ2-1; TRBD1 aligns across 10 bases. J lost 5 bases, V lost 7 bases, and 8 bases had no gene match. Germline loops: CDR1 LNHDA, CDR2 SQIVND (reference sequence). The CDR3 contains 15 residues. CDR3 amino acids: CASTSSGTGDNEQFF. The CDR3 DNA is TGTGCCAGTACCTCCTCCGGGACAGGGGACAATGAGCAGTTCTTC.

The rearrangement uses TRBV7-2 and TRBJ1-3, with 8 positions matching TRBD1. CDR3 size: 18 residues. V lost 1 base, J lost 4 bases, and 12 bases stayed unmatched. Germline CDR1 SGHTA, CDR2 FQGNSA. The CDR3 nucleotides are TGTGCCAGCAGCTTAGTCCCTCGACAGGGGTCGTGGGGAAACACCATATATTTT. Residues: CASSLVPRQGSWGNTIYF.

The V gene is TRBV27, the J gene TRBJ2-1; D is possibly TRBD1 (6 bases). The ends were cut back, 5 bases at V and 3 bases at J, with 14 bases in the middle. From germline, CDR1 is MNHEY and CDR2 SMNVEV (reference sequence). CDR3 length: 15 amino acids. CDR3: CASSRPTGGYNEQFF. The CDR3 DNA sequence: TGTGCCAGCAGTCGGCCGACAGGAGGCTACAATGAGCAGTTCTTC.

The chain employs TRBV2 and TRBJ1-6; D is unresolved. The germline V gene has CDR1 SNHLY and CDR2 FYNNEI. V was cut by 3 bases and J by 5 bases, with 11 bases left in between. The CDR3 is made up of 15 amino acids. CDR3 in amino acids: CASSERHSNNSPLHF. The CDR3 DNA reads TGTGCCAGCAGTGAGCGACACTCTAATAATTCACCCCTCCACTTT.

The chain combines TRBV5-6 with TRBJ2-3, with a possible D match to TRBD1 (5 bases). The V end was cut by 1 base, the J end by 3 bases, with 12 bases between. CDR1 SGHDT and CDR2 YYEEEE come from the germline V gene. The CDR3 loop spans 15 amino acids. The CDR3 sequence: CASSLRAGRTDTQYF. The CDR3 DNA is TGTGCCAGCAGCTTGCGCGCAGGGCGGACAGATACGCAGTATTTT.

V usage is TRBV28 and J usage is TRBJ2-7; D gene ambiguous. The CDR3 is 12 amino acids. Germline CDR1 is MDHEN and CDR2 is SYDVKM. V was shortened by 4 bases and J by 2 bases, with 6 bases between the two germline ends. CDR3 nucleotides: TGTGCCAGCAGTTCGTATCCCTACGAGCAGTACTTC. Translation: CASSSYPYEQYF.

This chain uses TRBV4-3 with TRBJ2-7, with D uncertain. Germline V lookup: CDR1 LGHNA, CDR2 YSLEER. Between the trimmed V and J ends, which lost 0 bases and 3 bases, there was a span of 12 bases. The CDR3 runs to 15 residues. The CDR3 DNA reads TGCGCCAGCAGCCAAGATCAGAAAGCGTACTACGAGCAGTACTTC. This sequence encodes CASSQDQKAYYEQYF.

The V call is TRBV28, the J call TRBJ2-7; no clear D gene. The germline V gene encodes CDR1 MDHEN and CDR2 SYDVKM. V lost 2 bases and J 6 bases, leaving 8 bases between the germline ends. The CDR3 contains 12 residues. CDR3 loop: CASSLGHFEQYF. CDR3 nucleotide sequence: TGTGCCAGCAGTTTAGGTCACTTCGAGCAGTACTTC.

The chain has TRBV6-6 and TRBJ1-6; TRBD1 agrees at 11 bases. Germline CDR1 is MNHNY and CDR2 is SVGAGI (reference sequence). The CDR3 has 15 amino acids. After removal of 4 bases from V and 13 bases from J, the junction contained 9 bases not matched to a gene. Here the CDR3 DNA reads TGTGCCAGCAGTTCTCAGGGACAGGGGGTCGTTCCCCTCCACTTT. This encodes CASSSQGQGVVPLHF.

The chain combines TRBV2 with TRBJ1-1; D is ambiguous. Germline V gene lookup returns CDR1 SNHLY and CDR2 FYNNEI. Trimming shortened V by 4 bases and J by 1 base, and 10 bases separated the two germline ends. CDR3 size: 14 residues. As DNA, the CDR3 is TGTGCCAGCAGTGTCGCCCGCACGAACACTGAAGCTTTCTTT. Translated: CASSVARTNTEAFF. The full variable domain, its missing parts supplied by reference TRBV2 and TRBJ1-1, is EPEVTQTPSHQVTQMGQEVILRCVPISNHLYFYWYRQILGQKVEFLVSFYNNEISEKSEIFDDQFSVERPDGSNFTLKIRSTKLEDSAMYFCASSVARTNTEAFFGQGTRLTVV.

The chain uses TRBV27 and TRBJ2-3, with TRBD2 identical over 13 bases. The ends lost 9 bases at V and 4 bases at J; junction bases unmatched: 10. The CDR3 is 16 residues long. Germline lookup yields CDR1 MNHEY and CDR2 SMNVEV (reference sequence). CDR3 loop: CARGGGGTSGADTQYF. For the CDR3, the DNA is TGTGCCAGAGGGGGAGGGGGGACTAGCGGGGCAGATACGCAGTATTTT.

This chain joins TRBV4-3 and TRBJ2-1; perhaps TRBD2 as D (5 bases). The V end lost 0 bases, the J end lost 4 bases, and 7 bases lay between the germline ends. The CDR3 covers 14 residues. Germline lookup yields CDR1 LGHNA and CDR2 YSLEER. The CDR3 sequence: CASSQDSGYNEQFF. CDR3 in DNA: TGCGCCAGCAGCCAAGATTCGGGGTACAATGAGCAGTTCTTC.

The J gene is TRBJ1-2, the V gene TRBV19; D may be TRBD1 (6 bases). Germline CDR1 and CDR2: LNHDA and SQIVND (reference sequence). Trimming shortened V by 10 bases and J by 6 bases, and 15 bases separated the two germline ends. The CDR3 consists of 12 residues. The CDR3: CAIGGPWDGYTF. As DNA, the CDR3 is TGTGCCATAGGGGGGCCTTGGGATGGCTACACCTTC.

This chain uses TRBV9 with TRBJ1-1, with a possible D match to TRBD1 (5 bases). V shed 2 bases and J shed 4 bases, with 18 bases lying between them. This CDR3 spans 16 amino acids. Germline assignment: CDR1 SGDLS and CDR2 YYNGEE. CDR3 amino acids: CASSVGRGGEATEAFF. The DNA for the CDR3 is TGTGCCAGCAGCGTGGGACGCGGTGGGGAAGCCACTGAAGCTTTCTTT.

J is TRBJ1-3 and V is TRBV6-5; D uncertain. Germline assignment: CDR1 MNHEY and CDR2 SVGAGI. This CDR3 is 10 amino acids long. V lost 9 bases and J lost 9, with 9 bases in between. The CDR3 is CASLLCTIYF. The CDR3 nucleotides read TGTGCCAGTCTATTATGCACCATATATTTT.